These T cell receptor beta chains were read from a single sample in a study of identical twins. In TCRdb, the 5' RACE reads were re-called with MiXCR into one record per CDR3 protein. Among 700,000 to 950,000 distinct CDR3 sequences, approximately 13% were seen once, and the ten largest hold roughly 1.6%. These same records also appear under a second study, on yellow fever vaccine responses in identical twins.

The sequenced sample consisted of PBMCs. The receptors stem from a young woman in good health. CDR3s include the opening cysteine and the closing phenylalanine or tryptophan. A D gene is named only where the DNA matches it firmly. Part of the rows lack a size; the others show once, few, many or a class for expanded clones.

abundance	j_gene	v_gene	d_gene	CDR3nt	CDR3aa
.	TRBJ2-6	TRBV20-1	.	TGCAGTGCTAGCGGAAGTTCTGGGGCCAACGTCCTGACTTTC	CSASGSSGANVLTF
.	TRBJ2-3	TRBV5-1	.	TGCGCCAGCAGCTTGGTAATAGGTACAGATACGCAGTATTTT	CASSLVIGTDTQYF
once	TRBJ2-5	TRBV5-5	TRBD1	TGTGCCAGCAGCTTGGCCATTGGACAGGTCCGGCAAGAGACCCAGTACTTC	CASSLAIGQVRQETQYF
few	TRBJ2-2	TRBV6-1	TRBD2	TGTGCCAGCAGGGGGACTAGCGGGGGTAACACCGGGGAGCTGTTTTTT	CASRGTSGGNTGELFF
.	TRBJ2-2	TRBV11-1	TRBD1	TGTGCCAGCAGCCCACTCCGGGACAGGGGAATCGCCGGGGAGCTGTTTTTT	CASSPLRDRGIAGELFF
few	TRBJ1-1	TRBV6-1	.	TGTGCCAGCAGTCTCGCCGGTTCAGGGGAAGCTTTCTTT	CASSLAGSGEAFF
.	TRBJ2-3	TRBV9	.	TGTGCCAGCAGCATAAGGATAGGGCCCGGCACAGATACGCAGTATTTT	CASSIRIGPGTDTQYF
once	TRBJ2-3	TRBV11-3	TRBD2	TGTGCCAGCTCCCCACTACTAGCGGTGAGCACAGATACGCAGTATTTT	CASSPLLAVSTDTQYF
few	TRBJ1-1	TRBV7-2	.	TGTGCCAGCAGCTTAATCTTAGGTGAAGCTTTCTTT	CASSLILGEAFF
many	TRBJ2-3	TRBV11-2	.	TGTGCCAGCAGCCCGTCGGGTCGGGATACGCAGTATTTT	CASSPSGRDTQYF
few	TRBJ2-1	TRBV5-1	.	TGCGCCAGCAGCTTGGCCAGGGTGGGCAATGAGCAGTTCTTC	CASSLARVGNEQFF
few	TRBJ2-6	TRBV11-1	TRBD2	TGTGCCAGCAGCTTACAACCTCTAGCGGGAGCCCCTGGGGCCAACGTCCTGACTTTC	CASSLQPLAGAPGANVLTF
.	TRBJ1-2	TRBV4-1	.	TGCGCCAGCAGCCAAGATACGGAGTTATTCTTC	CASSQDTELFF
few	TRBJ2-1	TRBV20-1	.	TGCAGTGCTAGAGATCACAGGACACCCTACAATGAGCAGTTCTTC	CSARDHRTPYNEQFF
.	TRBJ2-5	TRBV5-1	TRBD1	TGCGCCAGCAGCCATCCGGGACAGGTAGAGACCCAGTACTTC	CASSHPGQVETQYF
many	TRBJ2-7	TRBV12-3/TRBV12-4	TRBD2	TGTGCCAGCATCCCGTCTAGCGGGCCCCCCTACGAGCAGTACTTC	CASIPSSGPPYEQYF
.	TRBJ2-2	TRBV12-3/TRBV12-4	.	TGTGCCAGCAGTTGGGCTGGCGGGGAGCTGTTTTTT	CASSWAGGELFF
few	TRBJ2-1	TRBV12-3/TRBV12-4	.	TGTGCCAGCAGTTTTGGGACCTTAAGGAGTGAGCAGTTCTTC	CASSFGTLRSEQFF
.	TRBJ1-6	TRBV3-1	.	TGTGCCAGCGAGGGGGGGGTCTATAATTCACCCCTCCACTTT	CASEGGVYNSPLHF
many	TRBJ1-1	TRBV12-3/TRBV12-4	TRBD1	TGTGCCAGCAGCCCTCGGACAGGGATGAACACTGAAGCTTTCTTT	CASSPRTGMNTEAFF
few	TRBJ2-3	TRBV19	.	TGTGCCAGTAGTATTGACTTCGTAGGATCGCAGTATTTT	CASSIDFVGSQYF
few	TRBJ2-1	TRBV7-2	.	TGTGCCAGCAGCTCGGACTACTACAATGAGCAGTTCTTC	CASSSDYYNEQFF
few	TRBJ2-1	TRBV9	.	TGTGCCAGCAGCGTAGCGGGCACCTCCTACAATGAGCAGTTCTTC	CASSVAGTSYNEQFF
.	TRBJ1-4	TRBV12-3/TRBV12-4	.	TGTGCCAGCACCCAAGGGGCGACAGGACTAATAACTAATGAAAAACTGTTTTTT	CASTQGATGLITNEKLFF
.	TRBJ1-1	TRBV20-1	.	TGCAGTGCTTTTCAGGGTGCGAACACTGAAGCTTTCTTT	CSAFQGANTEAFF
.	TRBJ2-1	TRBV12-3/TRBV12-4	TRBD2	TGTGCCAGCAGTTTAATTAGCGGGAGATCTAATGAGCAGTTCTTC	CASSLISGRSNEQFF
.	TRBJ2-7	TRBV20-1	.	TGCAGTGCTAGTCATGCGGGACTCTACGAGCAGTACTTC	CSASHAGLYEQYF
.	TRBJ2-3	TRBV20-1	.	TGCAGTGTCTCAGTAGTCCCCTATCTAGTGTCCGGCACAGATACGCAGTATTTT	CSVSVVPYLVSGTDTQYF
.	TRBJ2-2	TRBV5-6	.	TGTGCCAGCAGCCGGACTACAGGCGGGGAGCTGTTTTTT	CASSRTTGGELFF
few	TRBJ2-2	TRBV2	.	TGTGCCAGCAGGTCTGACAGGTTCGGCACCGGGGAGCTGTTTTTT	CASRSDRFGTGELFF
.	TRBJ2-5	TRBV2	.	TGTGCCAGCAGTGGTGCCCTCGGGGAGACCCAGTACTTC	CASSGALGETQYF
few	TRBJ1-2	TRBV6-1	.	TGTGCCAGCAGTGAAATGGATTTTAACTATGGCTACACCTTC	CASSEMDFNYGYTF
few	TRBJ2-1	TRBV3-1	TRBD2	TGTGCCAGCAGCCAAGATTGGCGGGAGGGCCAAAATGAGCAGTTCTTC	CASSQDWREGQNEQFF
many	TRBJ1-6	TRBV28	.	TGTGCCAGCAGGGAATGGGGAACAAATTCACCCCTCCACTTT	CASREWGTNSPLHF
few	TRBJ2-5	TRBV10-3	TRBD1	TGTGCCATCAGTGGGACAGGGATGGAAGAGACCCAGTACTTC	CAISGTGMEETQYF
few	TRBJ1-2	TRBV12-3/TRBV12-4	.	TGTGCCAGCAGTTTACATCCGAGTCCAGGGAACTATGGCTACACCTTC	CASSLHPSPGNYGYTF
.	TRBJ2-1	TRBV24-1	.	TGTGCCACCAGGGCGCTAAACGTCAATGAGCAGTTCTTC	CATRALNVNEQFF